Below are 20 T cell receptor beta chains sequenced from a single sample in a study of blood T cell repertoires in COVID-19. Some clones are missing from TCRdb's copy, which holds only in-frame ones; the method was immunoSEQ multiplex PCR. The table records 150,000 to 200,000 clones, 89% of them present only once. Sequenced material: PBMCs or T cells enriched from blood (not recorded which). The source of these receptors is a woman aged 40 to 55 with acute COVID-19.

The V and J genes are TRBV9 and TRBJ1-6; possibly TRBD1 for D (6 bases). This CDR3 region has 17 residues. The V gene lost 4 bases and the J gene lost 6 bases, with 20 bases spanning the gap. The V gene's germline CDR1 is SGDLS and CDR2 YYNGEE. CDR3 sequence: CASSSRRGATSNSPLHF. CDR3 nucleotide sequence: TGTGCCAGCAGCTCCCGACGGGGGGCGACCTCTAATTCACCCCTCCACTTT.

The gene calls are TRBV9 and TRBJ1-3, with D tentatively TRBD1 (6 bases). The CDR3 is 15 residues long. The germline V gene encodes CDR1 SGDLS and CDR2 YYNGEE. V was shortened by 2 bases and J by 4 bases, with 13 bases between the two germline ends. The CDR3 nucleotides are TGTGCCAGCAGCGTTATGGGACATAAAGGAAACACCATATATTTT. Protein: CASSVMGHKGNTIYF.

V and J are TRBV6-5 and TRBJ2-3; 7 positions match TRBD2. Germline V gives CDR1 MNHEY, CDR2 SVGAGI. The J segment lost 2 bases and the V segment lost 2 bases, leaving 7 bases of the junction unmatched. This CDR3 is built from 16 residues. The CDR3 sequence: CASSYNLAVITDTQYF. DNA for the CDR3: TGTGCCAGCAGTTACAATCTAGCGGTAATCACAGATACGCAGTATTTT.

The count of this clone is one. This chain connects TRBV21-1 to TRBJ2-5; the listed D gene, TRBD1, was not tested against the DNA. TRBV21-1 is noted as a pseudogene. The CDR3 runs to 15 residues. As DNA, the CDR3 is TGTGCCAGCAGCAAAGATGGGGACATCCAAGAGACCCAGTACTTC. It translates to CASSKDGDIQETQYF.

The chain carries TRBV5-1 and TRBJ1-4; TRBD1 aligns across 11 bases. The CDR3 is 15 residues long. CDR1 is SGHRS, CDR2 YFSETQ, per germline. Trimming took 4 bases from V and 8 from J; bases not matched to a gene: 7. CDR3 loop: CASSTGQGAAEKLFF. The CDR3 DNA follows: TGCGCCAGCAGCACTGGACAGGGGGCGGCGGAAAAACTGTTTTTT.

V is TRBV4-3 and J is TRBJ1-2; D is undetermined. Trimming cost V 0 bases and J 5 bases, with 10 bases left between them. The CDR3 runs to 14 residues. CDR1 is LGHNA, CDR2 YSLEER, per germline. The CDR3 loop is CASSQEPGGYGYTF. The CDR3 DNA follows: TGCGCCAGCAGCCAAGAGCCGGGTGGATATGGCTACACCTTC.

Here the CDR3 reads CASSSHPRQGSGKLFF. CDR3 DNA: TGTGCCAGCAGCTCCCATCCGAGGCAGGGTTCGGGAAAACTGTTTTTT. This chain connects TRBV21-1 to TRBJ1-4; TRBD1 was called by the table and not checked on the DNA. TRBV21-1 is designated a pseudogene. This CDR3 has 16 amino acids.

The gene calls are TRBV7-3 and TRBJ2-3, with D maybe TRBD2 (7 bases). Germline CDR1 reads SGHTA; CDR2 reads FQGTGA. V gave up 2 bases and J gave up 6 bases, with 12 bases separating them. CDR3 length equals 14 residues. The CDR3, as DNA: TGTGCCAGCAGCTTAGTAGGGGGGGAGGATACGCAGTATTTT. Its translation is CASSLVGGEDTQYF.

The chain couples TRBV7-6 to TRBJ1-3, with TRBD1 matching 9 bases. Germline-derived CDR1 and CDR2 are SGHVS and FNYEAQ. The J segment lost 4 bases and the V segment lost 5 bases, leaving 15 bases of the junction unmatched. The CDR3 is 18 amino acids. CDR3 in DNA: TGTGCCAGCAGCCCCCACTACCGGGACAGGGTGTTAGGAAACACCATATATTTT. It translates to CASSPHYRDRVLGNTIYF.

The chain uses TRBV10-1 and TRBJ2-7; TRBD2 agrees at 13 bases. With V trimmed by 8 bases and J by 3 bases, 7 bases remained unmatched. The CDR3 contains 15 residues. Looked up from germline, CDR1 is WNHNN and CDR2 is SYGVQD (reference sequence). CDR3 sequence (DNA): TGCGCCAGCGGGACTAGCGGGACCCACTTCTACGAGCAGTACTTC. This gives the protein CASGTSGTHFYEQYF.

This chain connects TRBV28 to TRBJ2-7; TRBD2 might be the D (7 bases). V was clipped by 2 bases and J by 6 bases, with 14 bases between them. Germline assignment: CDR1 MDHEN and CDR2 SYDVKM. The CDR3 is 14 amino acids. In nucleotides, the CDR3 is TGTGCCAGCAGTTTAGGAGGGGGGGTTTCCGAGCAGTACTTC. Protein sequence: CASSLGGGVSEQYF.

The chain is built from TRBV20-1 and TRBJ2-7; 10 bases are shared with TRBD2. J gave up 3 bases and V 3 bases, and 17 bases lay outside the gene matches. CDR1 is DFQATT and CDR2 is SNEGSKA in the germline V gene (reference sequence). The CDR3 totals 18 residues. DNA of the CDR3: TGCAGTGCTAGTTGGGCCCCACGCTGGACTAGCGGAGTCTACGAGCAGTACTTC. Translation: CSASWAPRWTSGVYEQYF.

V is TRBV4-1 and J is TRBJ1-1, with 9 nucleotides matching TRBD1. The CDR3 totals 17 residues. J lost 10 bases, V lost 0 bases, and 15 bases had no gene match. Per germline, CDR1 MGHRA and CDR2 YSYEKL. Here the CDR3 DNA reads TGCGCCAGCAGCCAAGAATGGGGGACAGGGACCGTACGTGGAGCTTTCTTT. It is translated as CASSQEWGTGTVRGAFF.

This rearrangement joins TRBV19 to TRBJ2-5; TRBD2 matches at 8 bases. This CDR3 region has 14 residues. CDR1 and CDR2 (germline): LNHDA, SQIVND (reference sequence). Unmatched junction bases numbered 8, after V lost 7 bases and J lost 4 bases. CDR3: CASNPAGARETQYF. CDR3 in DNA: TGTGCCAGTAACCCAGCGGGAGCTCGAGAGACCCAGTACTTC.

J is TRBJ1-2 and V is TRBV19; tentative D call: TRBD1 (6 bases). V was clipped by 1 base and J by 2 bases, with 8 bases between them. This CDR3 is 14 amino acids long. CDR1 is LNHDA, CDR2 SQIVND, per germline (reference sequence). The CDR3 is CASSIGGQNYGYTF. CDR3 DNA sequence: TGTGCCAGTAGTATAGGAGGACAGAACTATGGCTACACCTTC.

The V call is TRBV30, the J call TRBJ1-5; 8 bases line up with TRBD1. J was trimmed by 6 bases and V by 2 bases; bases with no gene match: 6. Germline values: CDR1 GTSNPN, CDR2 SVGIG (reference sequence). CDR3 length: 14 residues. CDR3 sequence: CAWSYETGVQPQHF. CDR3 coding DNA: TGTGCCTGGAGTTATGAGACAGGGGTTCAGCCCCAGCATTTT.

J is TRBJ1-3 and V is TRBV3-1 (or the pseudogene TRBV3-2); D unclear. Trimming left V 3 bases short and J 1 base short, with 13 bases between. Germline CDR1 LGHDT, CDR2 YNNKEL (reference sequence). The CDR3 spans 16 residues. Written as DNA, the CDR3 is TGTGCCAGCAGCCACGGGGTATTCGCTTCTGGAAACACCATATATTTT. Protein: CASSHGVFASGNTIYF.

This clone was counted a single time. The rearrangement uses TRBV21-1 and TRBJ1-2; the table names TRBD1, a call not compared with the DNA. TRBV21-1 is assigned pseudogene status. The CDR3 extends over 16 amino acids. The CDR3 DNA is TGTGCCAGCAGCAAAAGGCAGGGTTCGGAGAGCTATGGCTACACCTTC. This codes for CASSKRQGSESYGYTF.

The V call is TRBV5-1, the J call TRBJ2-5; 7 bases map to TRBD2. This CDR3 has 16 amino acids. Germline V gives CDR1 SGHRS, CDR2 YFSETQ. The ends lost 1 base at V and 5 bases at J; junction bases unmatched: 11. The CDR3 sequence is CASSLSGGSMGETQYF. CDR3 sequence (DNA): TGCGCCAGCAGCTTGAGTGGCGGGAGTATGGGGGAGACCCAGTACTTC.

This chain links TRBV7-8 with TRBJ1-1; 9 nucleotides match TRBD1. The CDR3 runs 17 residues. The germline gives CDR1 SGHVS, CDR2 FQNEAQ. V was pared by 5 bases and J by 0 bases, with 10 bases of the junction left unmatched. The CDR3: CASSATDRGSMNTEAFF. CDR3 in DNA: TGTGCCAGCAGCGCCACGGACAGGGGATCTATGAACACTGAAGCTTTCTTT.